This T cell receptor beta chain was obtained from a study of T-cell memory formation after mild COVID-19. Background on the study: TCR clusters were largely donor specific.

Overall study findings and caveats: Detection of some responders pre-infection suggested pre-existing cross-reactive memory T cells participated. CD4+ contracting clones were mainly CM and EM; CD8+ ones, EMRA.

One entry per CDR3 protein, called by TCRdb with MiXCR from the 5' RACE reads. The table includes 410,000 or so distinct CDR3 sequences, roughly a quarter detected once. Remarks on this clonotype: Its antigen remains unknown.

Germline V lookup: CDR1 LGHDT, CDR2 YNNKEL (reference sequence). The length of the CDR3 is 14 residues. V lost 3 bases and J lost 7; bases outside the gene matches: 3. V usage is TRBV3-1 and J usage is TRBJ2-1, with 10 positions matching TRBD1. This receptor was taken from an adult woman who had mild COVID-19 (a few samples of this study predate the infection). Cell type and time point are not known. The sequencing input was PBMCs or a T cell subset sorted from them (not recorded which). As DNA, the CDR3 is TGTGCCAGCAGCCAGGGACAGGGGAGGAATGAGCAGTTCTTC. Translating it yields CASSQGQGRNEQFF.